Listed here are 9 T cell receptor beta chains from one sample, sequenced in a study of blood T cell repertoires in COVID-19. Clones were read by immunoSEQ multiplex PCR, and TCRdb kept only the in-frame ones, dropping some. This sample has fewer than 250,000 clones; less than 85% occur once, and the top ten carry roughly an eighth. The sequencing input was peripheral blood. All receptors come from a woman in her fifties or sixties with acute or convalescent COVID-19.

J is TRBJ1-1 and V is TRBV5-6; D perhaps matches TRBD1 (6 bases). V lost 6 bases and J 1 base, leaving 16 bases between the germline ends. There are 15 residues in the CDR3. The germline gives CDR1 SGHDT, CDR2 YYEEEE. For the CDR3, the DNA is TGTGCCAGCATCACAGGGTTAAGGGGGAACACTGAAGCTTTCTTT. The encoded protein is CASITGLRGNTEAFF.

This chain links TRBV28 with TRBJ2-3; TRBD2 aligns across 10 bases. The CDR3 runs 15 residues. The junction had 11 bases not matched to a gene; V was cut back by 10 bases and J by 4 bases. Germline V lookup: CDR1 MDHEN, CDR2 SYDVKM. CDR3 coding DNA: TGTGCCATAAAGACCGGGCTAGCGGGAGCAGATACGCAGTATTTT. Amino acids: CAIKTGLAGADTQYF.

The chain employs TRBV7-2 and TRBJ2-1; D not certain. The CDR3 is 13 residues long. V was clipped by 3 bases and J by 9 bases, with 12 bases between them. Germline CDR1 SGHTA, CDR2 FQGNSA. The CDR3 DNA reads as TGTGCCAGCAGCTTCCACAGCACCAGTGAGCAGTTCTTC. This gives the protein CASSFHSTSEQFF.

This rearrangement joins TRBV5-5 to TRBJ2-7, with D unclear. Trimming removed 2 bases from V and 7 bases from J, with 19 bases in between. This CDR3 has 15 residues. Germline V gene lookup returns CDR1 SGHKS and CDR2 YYEKEE (reference sequence). CDR3: CASSLVAVRTLEQYF. CDR3 DNA: TGTGCCAGCAGCTTAGTGGCAGTCCGAACCCTGGAGCAGTACTTC.

This chain joins TRBV11-2 and TRBJ2-4; D may be TRBD1 (5 bases). Germline loops: CDR1 SGHAT, CDR2 FQNNGV. The CDR3 spans 16 residues. V was pared by 5 bases and J by 0 bases, with 14 bases between. CDR3 sequence: CASSPAGRPAKNIQYF. In DNA, the CDR3 is TGTGCCAGCAGCCCAGCAGGGCGCCCAGCCAAAAACATTCAGTACTTC. Looking up the rest from reference TRBV11-2 and TRBJ2-4 gives the full variable domain: EAGVAQSPRYKIIEKRQSVAFWCNPISGHATLYWYQQILGQGPKLLIQFQNNGVVDDSQLPKDRFSAERLKGVDSTLKIQPAKLEDSAVYLCASSPAGRPAKNIQYFGAGTRLSVL.

The chain is built from TRBV6-2 or TRBV6-3 and TRBJ2-7, with TRBD2 as a possible D gene (7 bases). V lost 6 bases and J lost 0, with 12 bases in between. The CDR3 covers 14 residues. Germline V gene data show CDR1 as MNHEY and CDR2 as SVGEGT. Written as DNA, the CDR3 is TGTGCCAGCAGCCGCCGGGGGGCCTCCTACGAGCAGTACTTC. This sequence encodes CASSRRGASYEQYF.

This clone was detected a few times. The rearrangement joins TRBV7-9 to TRBJ2-5, with D tentatively TRBD2 (5 bases). Trimming removed 4 bases from V and 4 bases from J, with 16 bases in between. CDR3 size: 15 residues. Germline lookup yields CDR1 SEHNR and CDR2 FQNEAQ (reference sequence). The CDR3 bases are TGTGCCAGCAGCTCCCCGGTGTCCGGAGGAGAGACCCAGTACTTC. Residues: CASSSPVSGGETQYF.

This clone turned up a few times. V usage is TRBV28 and J usage is TRBJ1-2; D is unresolved. The CDR3 contains 14 residues. Germline loops: CDR1 MDHEN, CDR2 SYDVKM. The ends were cut back, 4 bases at V and 5 bases at J, with 14 bases in the middle. The CDR3 loop reads CASSSRSEGYGYTF. The CDR3 DNA follows: TGTGCCAGCAGTTCTCGTTCTGAGGGATATGGCTACACCTTC.

The genes are TRBV11-2 and TRBJ2-7, with a weak D call TRBD2 (5 bases). The length of the CDR3 is 14 residues. V lost 1 base and J lost 2, with 9 bases in between. Germline V gene lookup returns CDR1 SGHAT and CDR2 FQNNGV. CDR3 region: CASSLVGGPYEQYF. The CDR3 coding sequence is TGTGCCAGCAGCTTAGTCGGCGGGCCCTACGAGCAGTACTTC.